The 17 T cell receptor beta chains below come from one sample, sequenced in a study of cytomegalovirus exposure and HLA in healthy donors. The PCR contained 60 Vbeta and 13 Jbeta primers. Measured with immunoSEQ multiplex PCR; TCRdb has only the in-frame clones, and not every one. The sample lists 130,000 or so clones, around 80% occurring once. Source material: PBMCs. Source of these receptors: a man aged 35 to 55 in good health and CMV-seronegative.

The table lists this clone with a few counts. V gene TRBV6-4 combines with J gene TRBJ2-2, with 10 bases aligning to TRBD1. The J segment lost 6 bases and the V segment lost 8 bases, leaving 9 bases of the junction unmatched. The CDR3 is 15 residues long. Germline CDR1 reads MRHNA; CDR2 reads SNTAGT. The CDR3 DNA reads as TGTGCCAGCCGGCCTACTGGGACAGGGGCCGGGGAGCTGTTTTTT. Residues: CASRPTGTGAGELFF.

The J gene is TRBJ2-1, the V gene TRBV5-1, with TRBD2 matching 8 bases. The CDR3 runs 16 residues. CDR1 SGHRS and CDR2 YFSETQ come from the germline V gene. With 4 bases clipped from V and 2 bases from J, the junction kept 8 bases outside the gene matches. This CDR3 reads CASSDPPGGPYNEQFF. CDR3 coding DNA: TGCGCCAGCAGCGATCCCCCGGGAGGGCCCTACAATGAGCAGTTCTTC.

The chain joins TRBV7-9 to TRBJ1-2, with 8 nucleotides matching TRBD1. The CDR3 extends over 12 amino acids. Trimming removed 3 bases from V and 8 bases from J; junction bases left unmatched: 2. CDR1 is SEHNR and CDR2 is FQNEAQ in the germline V gene (reference sequence). The CDR3 loop reads CASSLTGVGYTF. The DNA of the CDR3 is TGTGCCAGCAGCTTGACAGGGGTAGGCTACACCTTC.

V usage is TRBV10-3 and J usage is TRBJ2-5; 8 positions match TRBD1. The V and J ends lost 3 bases and 5 bases, in that order; junction bases with no gene match: 17. CDR1 ENHRY and CDR2 SYGVKD come from the germline V gene. The CDR3 length is 18 residues. CDR3 DNA: TGTGCCATCAGTGATAATACCCAGGCCAGGGGGCTGGAGGAGACCCAGTACTTC. Translating gives CAISDNTQARGLEETQYF.

The genes are TRBV6-6 and TRBJ2-7; 9 bases align to TRBD1. CDR1 MNHNY and CDR2 SVGAGI come from the germline V gene (reference sequence). This CDR3 comprises 14 residues. Trimming cost V 3 bases and J 6 bases; bases outside gene matches: 6. CDR3 nucleotide sequence: TGTGCCAGCAGTTATTCGGACAGGGGTCGCGAGCAGTACTTC. As protein: CASSYSDRGREQYF.

This chain uses TRBV7-2 with TRBJ2-5; TRBD1 matches at 9 bases. This CDR3 region has 17 residues. Trimming cost V 1 base and J 6 bases; bases outside gene matches: 12. Germline CDR1 and CDR2: SGHTA and FQGNSA. The chain's CDR3 is CASSLEGQGSFGKTQYF. The CDR3 nucleotides are TGTGCCAGCAGCTTAGAGGGACAGGGATCGTTTGGGAAGACCCAGTACTTC.

V gene TRBV18 combines with J gene TRBJ2-7, with a possible D match to TRBD2 (6 bases). Germline V gene lookup returns CDR1 KGHSH and CDR2 LQKENI. CDR3 length equals 13 residues. V was cut by 3 bases and J by 2 bases, with 8 bases left in between. The chain's CDR3 is CASSPGLAYEQYF. DNA for the CDR3: TGTGCCAGCTCACCGGGACTGGCCTACGAGCAGTACTTC.

V gene TRBV5-1 combines with J gene TRBJ2-4; TRBD1 matches 7 bases. Trimming cost V 0 bases and J 12 bases; bases outside gene matches: 9. Germline values: CDR1 SGHRS, CDR2 YFSETQ. The CDR3 length is 14 residues. In nucleotides, the CDR3 is TGCGCCAGCAGCTTGGAACGTACAGGGGACAGTCAGTACTTC. Translating gives CASSLERTGDSQYF. Based on the CDR3 plus reference TRBV5-1 and TRBJ2-4, the full variable domain is KAGVTQTPRYLIKTRGQQVTLSCSPISGHRSVSWYQQTPGQGLQFLFEYFSETQRNKGNFPGRFSGRQFSNSRSEMNVSTLELGDSALYLCASSLERTGDSQYFGAGTRLSVL.

V and J are TRBV11-2 and TRBJ2-7, with D hard to call. The germline V gene has CDR1 SGHAT and CDR2 FQNNGV. Trimming removed 5 bases at V and 12 bases at J, with 20 bases between. The CDR3 covers 13 residues. This CDR3 reads CASSQTGLSQPYF. CDR3 nucleotide sequence: TGTGCCAGCAGCCAAACCGGGTTGAGTCAGCCGTACTTC.

The rearrangement links TRBV7-2 to TRBJ2-7; 14 nucleotides agree with TRBD2. Looked up from germline, CDR1 is SGHTA and CDR2 is FQGNSA. The CDR3 spans 16 residues. The V and J ends lost 2 bases and 2 bases, in that order; junction bases with no gene match: 2. The CDR3 loop is CASSLRLAGGPYEQYF. The CDR3 region has the DNA TGTGCCAGCAGCTTAAGACTAGCGGGAGGGCCCTACGAGCAGTACTTC. Combining the CDR3 with reference TRBV7-2 and TRBJ2-7 gives the whole variable domain GAGVSQSPSNKVTEKGKDVELRCDPISGHTALYWYRQSLGQGLEFLIYFQGNSAPDKSGLPSDRFSAERTGGSVSTLTIQRTQQEDSAVYLCASSLRLAGGPYEQYFGPGTRLTVT.

This chain connects TRBV10-2 to TRBJ2-7, with D perhaps TRBD1 (5 bases). Trimming left V 2 bases short and J 4 bases short, with 21 bases between. Germline values: CDR1 WSHSY, CDR2 SAAADI. CDR3 length: 17 residues. The CDR3 region is CASSETMARAKVYEQYF. As DNA, the CDR3 is TGCGCCAGCAGTGAGACGATGGCCAGGGCAAAGGTTTACGAGCAGTACTTC.

This chain uses TRBV10-3 with TRBJ2-1; tentatively, D is TRBD1 (6 bases). CDR1 and CDR2 from the germline V gene are ENHRY and SYGVKD. The CDR3 spans 14 residues. The V end lost 7 bases, the J end lost 1 base, and 11 bases lay between the germline ends. The CDR3 DNA follows: TGTGCCATCACGGGGACACTTTCCTACAATGAGCAGTTCTTC. Its translation: CAITGTLSYNEQFF.

The chain joins TRBV18 to TRBJ2-3; D possibly corresponds to TRBD2 (5 bases). The germline V gene has CDR1 KGHSH and CDR2 LQKENI. With 1 base removed from V and 4 bases from J, the gap between germline ends came to 12 bases. This CDR3 is 15 amino acids long. CDR3 amino acids: CASSPQKGSADTQYF. DNA of the CDR3: TGTGCCAGCTCACCACAAAAAGGTAGCGCAGATACGCAGTATTTT.

The chain employs TRBV11-2 and TRBJ2-1; TRBD2 matches at 11 bases. The CDR3 has 15 residues. V trimming: 2 bases; J trimming: 5 bases; junction bases outside the gene matches: 2. Looked up from germline, CDR1 is SGHAT and CDR2 is FQNNGV. CDR3 nucleotide sequence: TGTGCCAGCAGCTTATTAGCGGGGGGGAACAATGAGCAGTTCTTC. Residues: CASSLLAGGNNEQFF. The complete variable domain, with remaining parts taken from reference TRBV11-2 and TRBJ2-1, reads EAGVAQSPRYKIIEKRQSVAFWCNPISGHATLYWYQQILGQGPKLLIQFQNNGVVDDSQLPKDRFSAERLKGVDSTLKIQPAKLEDSAVYLCASSLLAGGNNEQFFGPGTRLTVL.

The chain couples TRBV19 to TRBJ2-7; D is ambiguous. Trimming shortened V by 3 bases and J by 6 bases, and 15 bases separated the two germline ends. From germline, CDR1 is LNHDA and CDR2 SQIVND (reference sequence). The CDR3 is 14 residues long. The CDR3 DNA follows: TGTGCCAGTAGTATCTCGAGCGCGGTCAGCGAGCAGTACTTC. As protein: CASSISSAVSEQYF.

The chain links TRBV25-1 to TRBJ2-7; 10 bases are shared with TRBD1. The length of the CDR3 is 16 residues. CDR1 and CDR2 from the germline V gene are MGHDK and SYGVNS. V lost 3 bases and J lost 0; bases outside the gene matches: 5. This chain's CDR3 is CASSDSGTGVSYEQYF. CDR3 coding DNA: TGTGCCAGCAGTGACTCCGGGACAGGGGTCTCCTACGAGCAGTACTTC.

Written as DNA, the CDR3 is TGTGCCATCAGTGAGACGCCTTGGGGACTAGCGGAGAGCTCCTACAATGAGCAGTTCTTC. Its protein product is CAISETPWGLAESSYNEQFF. The rearrangement links TRBV10-3 to TRBJ2-1; TRBD2 matches at 11 bases. CDR1 is ENHRY, CDR2 SYGVKD, per germline. The CDR3 covers 20 residues. Germline trimming cut 2 bases from V and 0 bases from J; bases unmatched to any gene: 12.